What follows is one T cell receptor beta chain and its context. This clonotype was seen a few times. Its antigen remains unidentified. No base quality values were provided; no much bigger clone lies one nucleotide off. This entry comes from a study of response to subunit inactivated influenza vaccine (dated by TCRdb to 2017 to 2018). Regarding the research as a whole: Deep quantitative T cell receptor repertoire profiling was used in the study to track responses to a trivalent subunit inactivated influenza vaccine. Study-level results and caveats: The authors proposed that each seasonal influenza vaccination may bring in only a limited number of new T cells.

The library was prepared using RT-PCR. The sample was run on an Illumina HiSeq 2500. In TCRdb, the public reads were trimmed at Q25 with fastp and aligned with MiXCR, with productive beta chains retained. Rows merge per CDR3 protein into single entries with the most common DNA and genes. This sample holds 500,000 or so distinct CDR3 sequences; approximately 17% were observed only once. Roughly 3% of the sample is held by the ten biggest clonotypes. At the junction V is shortened by 3 bases and J by 1 base, with 9 bases in between. The CDR3 runs 13 amino acids, cysteine and phenylalanine included. The kept DNA is CDR3 alone, 39 bases in frame from the first base. CDR1 SQVTM and CDR2 ANQGSEA were looked up in the germline V gene.

Specimen: CD4+ T cells sorted from PBMCs, collected about 24 months after vaccination. The chain employs TRBV29-1 and TRBJ1-1; a tentative D match to TRBD1 spans 5 bases. The source of this sequence is a man between 50 and 69 years old who received an inactivated influenza vaccine. Donor details come from another sample of the same person, matched by shared clones. The CDR3 region has the sequence CSVERGRNTEAFF. DNA sequence: TGCAGCGTTGAGCGGGGGAGGAACACTGAAGCTTTCTTT.